A single sample is the source of the 14 T cell receptor beta chains below, sequenced in a study of T cell responses to AZD1222 COVID-19 vaccine. Data came from immunoSEQ multiplex PCR; TCRdb stores just in-frame clones and leaves some out. The sample lists around 140,000 clones; 91% were seen once. Sequencing used peripheral blood, obtained on day 0 of AZD1222 vaccination. The origin of the receptors is an adult in good health.

This chain links TRBV9 with TRBJ1-6; the match to TRBD1 covers 7 bases. In germline, CDR1 is SGDLS, CDR2 YYNGEE. V was pared by 3 bases and J by 9 bases, with 9 bases of the junction left unmatched. This CDR3 spans 15 amino acids. The CDR3 loop is CASSEGDREPSPLHF. CDR3 nucleotide sequence: TGTGCCAGCAGCGAAGGCGACAGGGAGCCTTCACCCCTCCACTTT.

The chain carries TRBV5-1 and TRBJ2-5; tentatively, D is TRBD1 (6 bases). The CDR3 is 14 residues long. The germline V gene encodes CDR1 SGHRS and CDR2 YFSETQ. Trimming left V 2 bases short and J 3 bases short, with 11 bases between. The CDR3 loop is CASSFGRGEETQYF. The CDR3 nucleotides are TGCGCCAGCAGCTTCGGCAGGGGAGAAGAGACCCAGTACTTC.

CDR3 coding DNA: TGTGCCAGTAGTATTCCCCCTGCGGGTGGCTACACCTTC. Its translation: CASSIPPAGGYTF. J is TRBJ1-2 and V is TRBV19; no clear D. Germline V lookup: CDR1 LNHDA, CDR2 SQIVND (reference sequence). The CDR3 totals 13 residues. Trimming pared 3 bases from V and 7 bases from J, leaving 12 bases between.

CDR3 loop: CASNRVVWGFEAFF. The CDR3 DNA follows: TGTGCCAGTAATAGGGTCGTATGGGGTTTTGAAGCTTTCTTT. J is TRBJ1-1 and V is TRBV19; no reliable D call. The length of the CDR3 is 14 residues. From germline, CDR1 is LNHDA and CDR2 SQIVND (reference sequence). Trimming cost V 7 bases and J 7 bases, with 19 bases left between them. Full variable domain (rest looked up from reference TRBV19 and TRBJ1-1): DGGITQSPKYLFRKEGQNVTLSCEQNLNHDAMYWYRQDPGQGLRLIYYSQIVNDFQKGDIAEGYSVSREKKESFPLTVTSAQKNPTAFYLCASNRVVWGFEAFFGQGTRLTVV.

The gene calls are TRBV24-1 and TRBJ2-3; 7 bases align to TRBD2. This CDR3 region has 15 residues. The germline V gene encodes CDR1 KGHDR and CDR2 SFDVKD. J gave up 2 bases and V 4 bases, and 5 bases lay outside the gene matches. The CDR3 loop is CATSEPSGYTDTQYF. DNA for the CDR3: TGTGCCACCAGTGAACCTAGCGGATACACAGATACGCAGTATTTT.

V usage is TRBV5-1 and J usage is TRBJ1-5, with D unclear. V gave up 0 bases and J gave up 4 bases, with 11 bases separating them. Germline V gives CDR1 SGHRS, CDR2 YFSETQ. This CDR3 spans 15 amino acids. The DNA for the CDR3 is TGCGCCAGCAGCTTGGAGTCGGGATTTAATCAGCCCCAGCATTTT. This codes for CASSLESGFNQPQHF.

V and J are TRBV27 and TRBJ1-5; D call uncertain. The CDR3 spans 12 residues. Trimming took 6 bases from V and 7 from J, leaving 10 bases between them. Looked up from germline, CDR1 is MNHEY and CDR2 is SMNVEV (reference sequence). CDR3 in DNA: TGTGCCAGCAGGCCCCCCGGGCAGCCCCAGCATTTT. Protein: CASRPPGQPQHF.

The J gene is TRBJ1-1, the V gene TRBV4-3; 10 positions agree with TRBD1. V was pared by 1 base and J by 0 bases, with 5 bases of the junction left unmatched. The CDR3 consists of 17 residues. Germline CDR1 and CDR2: LGHNA and YSLEER. This CDR3 reads CASSQVDRGNLNTEAFF. As DNA, the CDR3 is TGCGCCAGCAGCCAAGTGGACAGGGGGAACTTGAACACTGAAGCTTTCTTT.

The chain recombines TRBV7-8 with TRBJ1-5; 9 nucleotides match TRBD1. From germline, CDR1 is SGHVS and CDR2 FQNEAQ. V was pared by 8 bases and J by 4 bases, with 6 bases of the junction left unmatched. There are 14 residues in the CDR3. CDR3 loop: CASLGQGRNQPQHF. The CDR3 nucleotides read TGTGCCAGCCTAGGACAGGGGAGGAATCAGCCCCAGCATTTT.

The V gene is TRBV7-8, the J gene TRBJ2-7, with no clear D. The V gene lost 5 bases and the J gene lost 2 bases, with 13 bases spanning the gap. The CDR3 totals 14 residues. In germline, CDR1 is SGHVS, CDR2 FQNEAQ. The CDR3 here is CASSGEASPYEQYF. In DNA, the CDR3 is TGTGCCAGCAGCGGCGAGGCTAGTCCCTACGAGCAGTACTTC.

The sample holds a few counts of this clone. The chain recombines TRBV4-2 with TRBJ2-1; 10 bases fit TRBD2. Looked up from germline, CDR1 is LGHNA and CDR2 is YNFKEQ. CDR3 length: 16 residues. Trimming at V came to 0 bases and at J to 4 bases, leaving 3 bases not matched to a gene. This CDR3 is CASSQDNSGGYNEQFF. The CDR3 bases are TGTGCCAGCAGCCAAGATAATAGCGGGGGGTACAATGAGCAGTTCTTC.

The chain joins TRBV5-1 to TRBJ2-7; D perhaps matches TRBD2 (5 bases). This CDR3 has 14 amino acids. V was pared by 1 base and J by 1 base, with 9 bases between. Germline V lookup: CDR1 SGHRS, CDR2 YFSETQ. The CDR3: CASSLFIASYEQYF. The CDR3 DNA follows: TGCGCCAGCAGCTTGTTTATAGCGTCCTACGAGCAGTACTTC. Combining the CDR3 with reference TRBV5-1 and TRBJ2-7 gives the whole variable domain KAGVTQTPRYLIKTRGQQVTLSCSPISGHRSVSWYQQTPGQGLQFLFEYFSETQRNKGNFPGRFSGRQFSNSRSEMNVSTLELGDSALYLCASSLFIASYEQYFGPGTRLTVT.

The V gene is TRBV5-1, the J gene TRBJ1-2; TRBD1 is a possible D gene (5 bases). The CDR3 is 15 amino acids. Trimming removed 0 bases from V and 4 bases from J, with 13 bases in between. Germline V gene lookup returns CDR1 SGHRS and CDR2 YFSETQ. CDR3 in DNA: TGCGCCAGCAGCTTGGCCGAGGGGCAGGGCTATGGCTACACCTTC. Translated, it gives CASSLAEGQGYGYTF.

The CDR3 protein is CASTKNPGGMNTEAFF. The CDR3 coding sequence is TGTGCCAGCACCAAAAACCCAGGGGGGATGAACACTGAAGCTTTCTTT. V gene TRBV27 combines with J gene TRBJ1-1; 7 nucleotides match TRBD1. CDR1 is MNHEY, CDR2 SMNVEV, per germline (reference sequence). Trimming cost V 7 bases and J 0 bases; bases outside gene matches: 11. The CDR3 runs 16 residues.